This is a list of T cell receptor beta chains from one sample in a study of cytomegalovirus exposure and HLA in healthy donors. Sequencing was performed with immunoSEQ multiplex PCR; in TCRdb, only in-frame clones are kept and a portion is missing. Among about 110,000 clones listed, about 81% were seen once. Sequencing was done on a sample of PBMCs. The receptors were sampled from a male donor in good health and CMV-seropositive. Both conserved end residues are part of each CDR3. Each record gives: J gene, clone size, CDR3 length, V gene, D gene, CDR3 protein, CDR3 DNA. The D gene is left open where the match is weak. The size field is filled for only some rows; it gives once, few, many or a size class.

>TRBJ2-7|once|14|TRBV2|TRBD1
CASSKGQTAYEQYF
TGTGCCAGCAGTAAGGGACAGACCGCCTACGAGCAGTACTTC
>TRBJ2-7|.|14|TRBV28|TRBD2
CASSNPAGGSRQYF
TGTGCCAGCAGTAATCCAGCGGGAGGATCGCGGCAGTACTTC
>TRBJ2-1|.|16|TRBV4-2|.
CASSQARGGRENEQFF
TGTGCCAGCAGCCAAGCCCGTGGGGGCAGGGAGAATGAGCAGTTCTTC
>TRBJ2-7|.|14|TRBV5-1|TRBD1
CASSWDRGRWEQYF
TGCGCCAGCAGTTGGGACAGGGGGCGATGGGAGCAGTACTTC
>TRBJ2-1|.|15|TRBV7-9|.
CASSLPASSYNEQFF
TGTGCCAGCAGCTTACCAGCGAGCTCCTACAATGAGCAGTTCTTC
>TRBJ2-5|few|14|TRBV28|TRBD1
CASSRQGQQETQYF
TGTGCCAGCAGTCGACAGGGTCAACAAGAGACCCAGTACTTC
>TRBJ1-2|.|15|TRBV4-1|.
CASSHGQTLPYGYTF
TGCGCCAGCAGCCACGGACAGACCTTGCCCTATGGCTACACCTTC
>TRBJ2-7|few|16|TRBV5-4|TRBD2
CASSSSVRTRNYEQYF
TGTGCCAGCAGCTCCTCGGTAAGGACTAGAAACTACGAGCAGTACTTC
>TRBJ2-1|few|19|TRBV13|TRBD2
CASSPTAGTSGIGYNEQFF
TGTGCCAGCAGCCCCACGGCGGGGACTAGCGGGATCGGATACAATGAGCAGTTCTTC
>TRBJ1-6|.|13|TRBV28|.
CASRGRVNSPLHF
TGTGCCAGCAGGGGGCGTGTCAATTCACCCCTCCACTTT
>TRBJ2-2|few|14|TRBV7-9|.
CASSPRRQTGELFF
TGTGCCAGCAGCCCAAGGAGACAGACCGGGGAGCTGTTTTTT
>TRBJ1-2|once|14|TRBV28|TRBD1
CASTPEGQGDGYTF
TGTGCCAGCACTCCAGAGGGACAGGGAGATGGCTACACCTTC
>TRBJ1-1|.|18|TRBV4-1|TRBD1
CASSQETGHYQRDTEAFF
TGCGCCAGCAGCCAAGAGACAGGGCACTATCAAAGGGACACTGAAGCTTTCTTT
>TRBJ2-7|.|12|TRBV9|.
CASSNHYERQYF
TGTGCCAGCAGCAATCATTACGAGCGGCAGTACTTC
>TRBJ2-3|.|15|TRBV29-1|TRBD1
CSAGKTGGETDTQYF
TGCAGCGCCGGAAAGACAGGGGGCGAAACAGATACGCAGTATTTT
>TRBJ1-3|.|15|TRBV25-1|TRBD1
CASSGWTGGENTIYF
TGTGCCAGCAGTGGATGGACAGGGGGCGAAAACACCATATATTTT
>TRBJ2-4|.|16|TRBV5-6|.
CASSLGGLLAKNIQYF
TGTGCCAGCAGCCTGGGGGGGCTACTAGCCAAAAACATTCAGTACTTC
>TRBJ1-2|once|15|TRBV7-8|.
CASSLGAGIYYGYTF
TGTGCCAGCAGCTTAGGGGCAGGGATTTACTATGGCTACACCTTC
>TRBJ2-7|.|14|TRBV28|TRBD1
CASSRGQPNHEQYF
TGTGCCAGCAGCCGGGGACAGCCTAACCACGAGCAGTACTTC
>TRBJ2-7|.|15|TRBV4-3|TRBD2
CASSRTLAGDDEQYF
TGCGCCAGCAGCCGGACGCTAGCGGGAGACGACGAGCAGTACTTC
>TRBJ2-3|.|17|TRBV15|TRBD2
CATSAGITGGRTDTQYF
TGTGCCACCAGCGCGGGGATAACGGGAGGGCGCACAGATACGCAGTATTTT
>TRBJ1-1|.|12|TRBV29-1|TRBD1
CSAGQGATEAFF
TGCAGCGCGGGACAGGGGGCCACTGAAGCTTTCTTT
>TRBJ2-1|.|17|TRBV7-2|TRBD2
CASSPTSGRSAYNEQFF
TGTGCCAGCAGCCCTACTAGCGGGAGGTCGGCCTACAATGAGCAGTTCTTC
>TRBJ2-1|once|11|TRBV6-5|.
CASRTPNEQFF
TGTGCCAGCAGGACTCCCAATGAGCAGTTCTTC
>TRBJ1-4|.|16|TRBV6-6|TRBD1
CASSSTGDATNEKLFF
TGTGCCAGCAGTTCTACAGGGGACGCAACTAATGAAAAACTGTTTTTT
>TRBJ2-3|once|14|TRBV5-6|TRBD2
CASRLTSATDTQYF
TGTGCCAGCAGACTGACTAGCGCCACAGATACGCAGTATTTT
>TRBJ1-5|.|13|TRBV6-1|.
CASSELGGQPQHF
TGTGCCAGCAGTGAATTGGGGGGTCAGCCCCAGCATTTT
>TRBJ1-3|.|14|TRBV28|.
CASSLPTGGNTIYF
TGTGCCAGCAGTTTACCAACCGGTGGAAACACCATATATTTT
>TRBJ1-1|many|12|TRBV5-8|.
CASSLAPAEAFF
TGTGCCAGCAGCTTGGCGCCGGCTGAAGCTTTCTTT
>TRBJ1-1|.|13|TRBV29-1|.
CSVDTGSNTEAFF
TGCAGCGTTGATACAGGGAGTAACACTGAAGCTTTCTTT
>TRBJ2-7|.|17|TRBV4-1|TRBD2
CASSQAIWRELDYEQYF
TGCGCCAGCAGCCAAGCCATCTGGCGGGAGCTGGATTACGAGCAGTACTTC
>TRBJ1-5|.|13|TRBV27|.
CASSQGWDQPQHF
TGTGCCAGCAGCCAGGGGTGGGATCAGCCCCAGCATTTT
>TRBJ1-2|.|17|TRBV28|TRBD1
CASSIPPGTGLLYGYTF
TGTGCCAGCAGTATACCGCCCGGGACAGGGCTCCTCTATGGCTACACCTTC
>TRBJ2-2|.|14|TRBV27|.
CASRVGGNTGELFF
TGTGCCAGCAGGGTGGGGGGGAACACCGGGGAGCTGTTTTTT
>TRBJ2-7|.|15|TRBV15|.
CATSKLRGGPYEQYF
TGTGCCACCAGCAAACTACGGGGAGGCCCCTACGAGCAGTACTTC
>TRBJ1-1|.|13|TRBV5-1|.
CASSSASGTEAFF
TGCGCCAGCAGCTCGGCCTCGGGCACTGAAGCTTTCTTT
>TRBJ2-7|few|11|TRBV28|.
CASSTDSEQYF
TGTGCCAGCAGTACCGACAGTGAGCAGTACTTC
>TRBJ1-2|few|16|TRBV27|TRBD1
CASSRGPGQEPYGYTF
TGTGCCAGCAGCCGGGGCCCGGGACAGGAACCCTATGGCTACACCTTC
>TRBJ1-3|.|17|TRBV7-6|.
CARCGDRLRSSGNTIYF
TGTGCCAGGTGCGGGGACCGCCTCCGCAGCTCTGGAAACACCATATATTTT
>TRBJ1-1|.|18|TRBV29-1|TRBD1
CSVESLHRGLQGNTEAFF
TGCAGCGTTGAATCCTTACACAGGGGGCTACAGGGAAACACTGAAGCTTTCTTT
>TRBJ1-6|.|13|TRBV7-2|TRBD1
CASSPVRGSPLHF
TGTGCCAGCAGCCCCGTCAGGGGGTCACCCCTCCACTTT
>TRBJ2-1|.|16|TRBV5-8|TRBD2
CASSFYKGLAINEQFF
TGTGCCAGCAGCTTTTACAAGGGACTAGCGATCAATGAGCAGTTCTTC
>TRBJ2-3|.|16|TRBV4-3|TRBD2
CASSQDASGRPDTQYF
TGCGCCAGCAGCCAAGATGCGAGCGGGAGACCAGATACGCAGTATTTT
>TRBJ2-7|.|14|TRBV9|TRBD2
CASSSGTSGNQQYF
TGTGCCAGCAGTTCCGGGACTAGCGGGAATCAGCAGTACTTC
>TRBJ2-6|.|17|TRBV7-3|.
CASSFRGDSSGANVLTF
TGTGCCAGCAGCTTCCGAGGTGATAGCTCTGGGGCCAACGTCCTGACTTTC
>TRBJ2-7|.|14|TRBV15|.
CATSRDSRAHEQYF
TGTGCCACCAGCAGAGATAGCAGGGCCCACGAGCAGTACTTC
>TRBJ1-2|.|15|TRBV5-6|.
CASSLDATGNYGYTF
TGTGCCAGCAGCTTGGACGCAACAGGGAACTATGGCTACACCTTC
>TRBJ2-7|.|15|TRBV5-1|.
CASSLSTSSSYEQYF
TGCGCCAGCAGCTTGAGTACTAGCTCCTCCTACGAGCAGTACTTC
>TRBJ2-3|.|15|TRBV5-4|.
CASSLGGGTPDTQYF
TGTGCCAGCAGCTTGGGGGGGGGCACCCCAGATACGCAGTATTTT
>TRBJ2-3|.|18|TRBV28|TRBD2
CASSLPQGLAGDTDTQYF
TGTGCCAGCAGTTTACCGCAGGGACTAGCGGGAGACACAGATACGCAGTATTTT
>TRBJ2-7|.|13|TRBV15|.
CATSRRSSYEQYF
TGTGCCACCAGCCGGAGAAGCTCCTACGAGCAGTACTTC
>TRBJ2-7|.|15|TRBV18|.
CASSPNGGLGYEQYF
TGTGCCAGCTCACCAAACGGGGGTCTGGGGTACGAGCAGTACTTC
>TRBJ1-4|.|15|TRBV28|.
CASSPAGGEDEKLFF
TGTGCCAGCAGTCCGGCGGGGGGCGAGGATGAAAAACTGTTTTTT
>TRBJ2-3|.|16|TRBV5-1|.
CASSLFGTESTDTQYF
TGCGCCAGCAGCTTGTTTGGGACTGAGAGCACAGATACGCAGTATTTT
>TRBJ1-1|.|14|TRBV7-6|.
CASSLVPMNTEAFF
TGTGCCAGCAGCTTAGTCCCCATGAACACTGAAGCTTTCTTT
>TRBJ1-3|.|17|TRBV7-8|TRBD1
CASSRIAGTGSGNTIYF
TGTGCCAGCAGCCGAATCGCCGGGACAGGGTCTGGAAACACCATATATTTT
>TRBJ2-7|.|15|TRBV30|TRBD2
CAWSAWASGRYEQYF
TGTGCCTGGAGCGCGTGGGCTAGCGGGAGATACGAGCAGTACTTC
>TRBJ1-1|.|14|TRBV12-5|.
CASAAGGARTEAFF
TGTGCTAGTGCCGCCGGGGGGGCGCGAACTGAAGCTTTCTTT
>TRBJ1-2|few|16|TRBV14|TRBD1
CASSQFRTGSNYGYTF
TGTGCCAGCAGCCAATTCAGGACAGGTAGTAACTATGGCTACACCTTC
>TRBJ2-7|once|15|TRBV6-5|TRBD2
CASSYGAGGPYEQYF
TGTGCCAGCAGTTACGGTGCGGGAGGGCCCTACGAGCAGTACTTC